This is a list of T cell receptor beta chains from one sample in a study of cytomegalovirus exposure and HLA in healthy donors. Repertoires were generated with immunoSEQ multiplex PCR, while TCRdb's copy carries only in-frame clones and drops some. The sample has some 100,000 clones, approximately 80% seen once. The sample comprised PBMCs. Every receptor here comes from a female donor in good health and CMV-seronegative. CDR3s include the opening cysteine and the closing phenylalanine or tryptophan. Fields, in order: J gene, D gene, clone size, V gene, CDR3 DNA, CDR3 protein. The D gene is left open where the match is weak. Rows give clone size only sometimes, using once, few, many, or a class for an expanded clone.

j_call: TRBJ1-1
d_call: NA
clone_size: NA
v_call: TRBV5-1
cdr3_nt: TGCGCCAGCAGCACGGGTACCTTCATGAACACTGAAGCTTTCTTT
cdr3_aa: CASSTGTFMNTEAFF

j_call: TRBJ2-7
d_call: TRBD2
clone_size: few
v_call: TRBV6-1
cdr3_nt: TGTGCCAGCAGTGAAGAGGTAGCGGGGGACTCCTACGAGCAGTACTTC
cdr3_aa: CASSEEVAGDSYEQYF

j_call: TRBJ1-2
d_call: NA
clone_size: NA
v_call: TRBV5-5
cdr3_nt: TGTGCCAGCAGCTTGACAGGGCTCGTCGGGGATGGCTACACCTTC
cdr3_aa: CASSLTGLVGDGYTF

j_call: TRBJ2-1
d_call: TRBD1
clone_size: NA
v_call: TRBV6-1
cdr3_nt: TGTGCCAGCAGCGCGGGACAGGGGAAGGACAATGAGCAGTTCTTC
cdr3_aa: CASSAGQGKDNEQFF

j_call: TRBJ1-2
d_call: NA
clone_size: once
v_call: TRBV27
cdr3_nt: TGTGCCAGCAGATACCGGGAATGGGATGGCTACACCTTC
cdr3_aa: CASRYREWDGYTF

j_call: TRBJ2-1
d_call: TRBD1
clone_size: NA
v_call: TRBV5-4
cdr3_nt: TGTGCCAGCAGCCAACCCAGGGAAGGGACAGGCCCCTACAATGAGCAGTTCTTC
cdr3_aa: CASSQPREGTGPYNEQFF

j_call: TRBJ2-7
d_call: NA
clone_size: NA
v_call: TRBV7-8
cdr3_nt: TGTGCCGGCAGCTTAGTGGGCGTCGGGACCTACGAGCAGTACTTC
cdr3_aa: CAGSLVGVGTYEQYF

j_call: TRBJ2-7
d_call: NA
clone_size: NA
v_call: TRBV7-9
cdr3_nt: TGTGCCAGCAGCCAACGGGACACCTACGAGCAGTACTTC
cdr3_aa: CASSQRDTYEQYF

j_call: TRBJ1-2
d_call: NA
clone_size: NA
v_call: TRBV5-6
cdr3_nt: TGTGCCAGCAGCTTCTCAGCGGATCTTGGTGGCTACACCTTC
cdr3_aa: CASSFSADLGGYTF

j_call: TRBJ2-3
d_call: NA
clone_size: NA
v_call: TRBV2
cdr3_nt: TGTGCCAGCAGTGAAGGGGAGGTTCAGTACTTT
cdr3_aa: CASSEGEVQYF

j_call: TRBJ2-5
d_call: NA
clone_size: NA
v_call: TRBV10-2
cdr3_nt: TGCGCCAGCAGAACACAGGGAATAAAGACCCAGTACTTC
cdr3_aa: CASRTQGIKTQYF

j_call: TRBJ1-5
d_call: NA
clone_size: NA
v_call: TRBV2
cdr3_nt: TGTGCCAGCAGTCAGGAGGTGGCAATCTCACCCCAGCATTTT
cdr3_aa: CASSQEVAISPQHF